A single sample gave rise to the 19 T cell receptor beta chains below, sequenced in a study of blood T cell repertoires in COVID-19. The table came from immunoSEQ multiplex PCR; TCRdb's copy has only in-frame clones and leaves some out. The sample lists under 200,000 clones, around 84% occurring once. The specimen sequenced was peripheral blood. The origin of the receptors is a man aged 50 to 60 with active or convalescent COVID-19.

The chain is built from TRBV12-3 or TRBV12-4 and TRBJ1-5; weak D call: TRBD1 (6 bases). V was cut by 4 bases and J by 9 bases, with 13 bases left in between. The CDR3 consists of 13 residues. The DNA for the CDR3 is TGTGCCAGCAGTTCCGCCCAGGGGAGGCCCCAGCATTTT. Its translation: CASSSAQGRPQHF.

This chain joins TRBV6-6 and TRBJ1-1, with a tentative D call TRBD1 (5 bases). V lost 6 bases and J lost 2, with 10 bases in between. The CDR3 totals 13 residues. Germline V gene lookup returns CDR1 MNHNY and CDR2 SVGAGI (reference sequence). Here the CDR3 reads CASRRTTNTEAFF. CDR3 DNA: TGTGCCAGCAGAAGGACAACTAACACTGAAGCTTTCTTT.

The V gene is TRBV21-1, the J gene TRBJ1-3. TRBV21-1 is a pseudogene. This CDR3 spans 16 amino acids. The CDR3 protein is CASTSGGVFSGNTIYF. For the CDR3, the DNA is TGTGCCAGCACTTCGGGGGGGGTTTTCTCTGGAAACACCATATATTTT.

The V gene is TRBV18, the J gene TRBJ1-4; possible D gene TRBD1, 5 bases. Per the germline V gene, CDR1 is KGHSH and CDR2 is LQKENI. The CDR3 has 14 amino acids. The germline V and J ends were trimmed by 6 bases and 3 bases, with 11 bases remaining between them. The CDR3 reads CASSLGAANEKLFF. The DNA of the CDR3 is TGTGCCAGCTCCCTAGGGGCGGCTAATGAAAAACTGTTTTTT.

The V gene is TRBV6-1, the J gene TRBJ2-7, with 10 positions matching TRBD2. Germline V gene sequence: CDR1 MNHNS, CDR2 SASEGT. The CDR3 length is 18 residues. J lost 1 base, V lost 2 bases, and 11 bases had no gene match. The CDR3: CASSERSGRAQSSYEQYF. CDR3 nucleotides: TGTGCCAGCAGTGAAAGGAGCGGGAGGGCCCAAAGTTCCTACGAGCAGTACTTC.

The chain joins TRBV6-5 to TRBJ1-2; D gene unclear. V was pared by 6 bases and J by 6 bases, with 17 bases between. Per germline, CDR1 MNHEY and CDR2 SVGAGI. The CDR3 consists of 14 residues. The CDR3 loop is CASSSPGPSDGYTF. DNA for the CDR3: TGTGCCAGCAGCTCACCGGGTCCCAGTGATGGCTACACCTTC.

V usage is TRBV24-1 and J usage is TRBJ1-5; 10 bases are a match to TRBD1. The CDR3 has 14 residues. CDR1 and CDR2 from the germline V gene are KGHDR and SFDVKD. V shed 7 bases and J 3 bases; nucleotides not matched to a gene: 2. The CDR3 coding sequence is TGTGCCACCAGGGGACAGGGGAACAATCAGCCCCAGCATTTT. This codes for CATRGQGNNQPQHF.

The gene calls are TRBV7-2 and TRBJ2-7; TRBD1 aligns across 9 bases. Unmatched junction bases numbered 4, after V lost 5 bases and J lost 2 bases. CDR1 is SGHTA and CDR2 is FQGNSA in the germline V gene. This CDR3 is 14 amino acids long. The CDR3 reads CASSPRQGAYEQYF. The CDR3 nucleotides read TGTGCCAGCAGCCCTCGACAGGGGGCCTACGAGCAGTACTTC.

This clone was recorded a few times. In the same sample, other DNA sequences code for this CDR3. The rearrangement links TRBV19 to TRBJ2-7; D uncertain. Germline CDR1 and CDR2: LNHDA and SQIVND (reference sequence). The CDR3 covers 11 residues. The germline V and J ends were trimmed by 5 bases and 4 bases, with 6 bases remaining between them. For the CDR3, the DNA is TGTGCCAGTAGTTCTCTTTACGAGCAGTACTTC. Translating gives CASSSLYEQYF.

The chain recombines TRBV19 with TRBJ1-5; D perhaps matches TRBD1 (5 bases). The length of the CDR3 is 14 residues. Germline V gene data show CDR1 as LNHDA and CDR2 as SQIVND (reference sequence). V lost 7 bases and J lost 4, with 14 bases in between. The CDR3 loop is CASNFGAGNQPQHF. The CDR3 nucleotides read TGTGCCAGTAACTTCGGGGCGGGGAATCAGCCCCAGCATTTT.

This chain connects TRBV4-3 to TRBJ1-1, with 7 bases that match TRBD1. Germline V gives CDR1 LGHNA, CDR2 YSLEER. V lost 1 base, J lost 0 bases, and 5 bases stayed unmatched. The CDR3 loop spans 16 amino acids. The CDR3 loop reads CASSQGPGQMNTEAFF. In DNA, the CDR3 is TGCGCCAGCAGCCAAGGTCCGGGACAGATGAACACTGAAGCTTTCTTT.

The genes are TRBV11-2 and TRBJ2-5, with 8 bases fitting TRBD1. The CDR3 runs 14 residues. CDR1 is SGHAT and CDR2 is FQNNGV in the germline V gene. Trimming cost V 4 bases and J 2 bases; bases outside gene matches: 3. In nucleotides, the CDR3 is TGTGCCAGCAGCTCCGGGACAGGACAAGAGACCCAGTACTTC. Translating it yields CASSSGTGQETQYF. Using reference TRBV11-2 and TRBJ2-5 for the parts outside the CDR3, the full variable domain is EAGVAQSPRYKIIEKRQSVAFWCNPISGHATLYWYQQILGQGPKLLIQFQNNGVVDDSQLPKDRFSAERLKGVDSTLKIQPAKLEDSAVYLCASSSGTGQETQYFGPGTRLLVL.

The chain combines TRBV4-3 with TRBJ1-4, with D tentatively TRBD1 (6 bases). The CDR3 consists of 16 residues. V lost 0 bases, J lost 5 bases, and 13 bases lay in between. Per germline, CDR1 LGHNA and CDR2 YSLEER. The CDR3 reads CASSQEAGARNEKLFF. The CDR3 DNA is TGCGCCAGCAGCCAAGAAGCGGGGGCGAGGAATGAAAAACTGTTTTTT.

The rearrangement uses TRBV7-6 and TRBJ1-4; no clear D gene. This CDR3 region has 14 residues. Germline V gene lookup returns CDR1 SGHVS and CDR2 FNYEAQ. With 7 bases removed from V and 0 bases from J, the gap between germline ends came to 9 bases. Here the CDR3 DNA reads TGTGCCAGCATGAGAGGTGCAACTAATGAAAAACTGTTTTTT. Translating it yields CASMRGATNEKLFF.

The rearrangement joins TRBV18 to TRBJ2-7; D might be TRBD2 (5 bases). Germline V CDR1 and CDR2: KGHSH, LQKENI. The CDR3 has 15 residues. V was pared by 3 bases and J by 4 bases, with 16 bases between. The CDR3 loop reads CASSPPVGVNYEQYF. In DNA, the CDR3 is TGTGCCAGCTCACCCCCAGTCGGGGTTAATTACGAGCAGTACTTC.

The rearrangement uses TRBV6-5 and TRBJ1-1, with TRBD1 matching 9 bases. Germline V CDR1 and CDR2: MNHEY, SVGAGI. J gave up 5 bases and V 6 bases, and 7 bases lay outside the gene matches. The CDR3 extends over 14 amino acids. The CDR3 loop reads CASSAPGTGTEAFF. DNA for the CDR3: TGTGCCAGCAGCGCCCCCGGGACAGGGACTGAAGCTTTCTTT.

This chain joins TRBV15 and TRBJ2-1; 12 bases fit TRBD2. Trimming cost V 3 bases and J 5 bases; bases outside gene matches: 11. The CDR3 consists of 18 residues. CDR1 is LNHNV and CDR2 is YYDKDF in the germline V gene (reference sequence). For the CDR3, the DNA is TGTGCCACCAGCAGGGAGACTAGCGGGAGCGCTTATGACAATGAGCAGTTCTTC. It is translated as CATSRETSGSAYDNEQFF.

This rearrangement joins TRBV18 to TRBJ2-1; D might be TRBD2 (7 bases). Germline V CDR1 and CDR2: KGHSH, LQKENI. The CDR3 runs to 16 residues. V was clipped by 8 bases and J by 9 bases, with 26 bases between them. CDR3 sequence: CASHAGNKGGGGEQFF. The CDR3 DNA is TGTGCCAGCCACGCGGGGAACAAGGGGGGCGGGGGTGAGCAGTTCTTC.

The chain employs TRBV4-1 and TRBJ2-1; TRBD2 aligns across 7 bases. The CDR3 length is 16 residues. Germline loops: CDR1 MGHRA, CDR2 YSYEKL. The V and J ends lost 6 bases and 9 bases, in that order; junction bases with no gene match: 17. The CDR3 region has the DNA TGCGCCAGCAGACAGTCGGGACTACTATTGCCAGGTGAGCAGTTCTTC. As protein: CASRQSGLLLPGEQFF.